The 24 T cell receptor beta chains below were found in one sample sequenced in a study of a mutant IDH1 vaccine in newly diagnosed glioma. Measured with immunoSEQ multiplex PCR; TCRdb has only the in-frame clones, and not every one. Of 30,000 to 35,000 clones listed, about 80% are singletons. Time point indicated: baseline, week 1 (first vaccination visit). Stated treatment: pre-vaccination baseline after standard-of-care therapy. The material was peripheral blood mononuclear cells (PBMCs), obtained from a glioma patient treated with radiotherapy, temozolomide or both. The origin of the receptors is a man aged 50 or older with glioma. Some clones in this sample may be carry-over from other donors' samples.

The chain has TRBV9 and TRBJ2-3, with 9 bases aligning to TRBD1. The length of the CDR3 is 16 residues. V shed 3 bases, J shed 5 bases, and the junction held 10 bases outside the gene matches. CDR1 and CDR2 from the germline V gene are SGDLS and YYNGEE. The CDR3 sequence: CASSGAYGTGRDTQYF. The DNA for the CDR3 is TGTGCCAGCAGCGGTGCATATGGGACAGGGAGAGATACGCAGTATTTT. Full variable domain (rest looked up from reference TRBV9 and TRBJ2-3): DSGVTQTPKHLITATGQRVTLRCSPRSGDLSVYWYQQSLDQGLQFLIQYYNGEERAKGNILERFSAQQFPDLHSELNLSSLELGDSALYFCASSGAYGTGRDTQYFGPGTRLTVL.

In its sample, this clone was seen once. The chain combines TRBV2 with TRBJ1-4; the D gene is possibly TRBD1 (5 bases). Germline-derived CDR1 and CDR2 are SNHLY and FYNNEI. CDR3 length equals 15 residues. Trimming took off 3 bases at V and 0 bases at J, with 8 bases between the two ends. In DNA, the CDR3 is TGTGCCAGCAGTGAGATAGGGGCAACTAATGAAAAACTGTTTTTT. Protein: CASSEIGATNEKLFF. Drawing the rest from reference TRBV2 and TRBJ1-4, the complete variable domain is EPEVTQTPSHQVTQMGQEVILRCVPISNHLYFYWYRQILGQKVEFLVSFYNNEISEKSEIFDDQFSVERPDGSNFTLKIRSTKLEDSAMYFCASSEIGATNEKLFFGSGTQLSVL.

This chain uses TRBV4-3 with TRBJ2-1; D gene ambiguous. The V gene's germline CDR1 is LGHNA and CDR2 YSLEER. The germline V and J ends were trimmed by 5 bases and 8 bases, with 13 bases remaining between them. The CDR3 length is 13 residues. CDR3 region: CASSTRKEDEQFF. For the CDR3, the DNA is TGCGCCAGCAGCACCAGAAAGGAAGATGAGCAGTTCTTC.

The rearrangement joins TRBV5-1 to TRBJ2-7; D gene unclear. CDR1 and CDR2 (germline): SGHRS, YFSETQ. Trimming left V 0 bases short and J 0 bases short, with 4 bases between. The CDR3 totals 13 residues. CDR3 DNA: TGCGCCAGCAGCTTGGACATCTCCTACGAGCAGTACTTC. Protein sequence: CASSLDISYEQYF.

This chain uses TRBV5-6 with TRBJ1-1; tentatively, D is TRBD1 (5 bases). V was cut by 4 bases and J by 7 bases, with 17 bases left in between. Germline V gives CDR1 SGHDT, CDR2 YYEEEE. CDR3 length: 14 amino acids. The DNA for the CDR3 is TGTGCCAGCAGCACAGCCGGGACGTCGGATGAAGCTTTCTTT. It codes for CASSTAGTSDEAFF.

The chain employs TRBV28 and TRBJ1-2, with 7 bases that match TRBD1. The CDR3 has 15 amino acids. Germline loops: CDR1 MDHEN, CDR2 SYDVKM. J gave up 2 bases and V 6 bases, and 9 bases lay outside the gene matches. CDR3 amino acids: CASRIPVGQNYGYTF. CDR3 nucleotide sequence: TGTGCCAGCAGAATCCCGGTGGGACAGAACTATGGCTACACCTTC.

J is TRBJ2-1 and V is TRBV4-1, with unresolved D. This CDR3 contains 13 residues. V shed 1 base and J shed 5 bases, with 6 bases lying between them. CDR1 MGHRA and CDR2 YSYEKL come from the germline V gene. CDR3 DNA sequence: TGCGCCAGCAGCCAAGTGGTGGACAATGAGCAGTTCTTC. The encoded protein is CASSQVVDNEQFF.

The sample holds one count of this clone. The J gene is TRBJ1-4, the V gene TRBV5-6, with 9 bases lining up with TRBD1. Trimming cost V 4 bases and J 4 bases; bases outside gene matches: 8. Germline V gene data show CDR1 as SGHDT and CDR2 as YYEEEE. The CDR3 has 16 residues. The DNA for the CDR3 is TGTGCCAGCAGCGCGAACACAGGGGGCCTTAATGAAAAACTGTTTTTT. It codes for CASSANTGGLNEKLFF.

The chain combines TRBV5-5 with TRBJ1-1; D is unclear. Trimming stripped 0 bases from V and 5 bases from J, with 8 bases between. CDR1 SGHKS and CDR2 YYEKEE come from the germline V gene (reference sequence). CDR3 length: 13 residues. The CDR3 DNA reads TGTGCCAGCAGCTTGGGTCCCGGGACTGAAGCTTTCTTT. Protein: CASSLGPGTEAFF.

The chain has TRBV7-6 and TRBJ1-1, with D possibly being TRBD1 (6 bases). This CDR3 region has 14 residues. V was cut by 5 bases and J by 1 base, with 11 bases left in between. The germline V gene encodes CDR1 SGHVS and CDR2 FNYEAQ. This CDR3 is CASSGPGQNTEAFF. The CDR3 DNA follows: TGTGCCAGCAGCGGCCCGGGACAGAACACTGAAGCTTTCTTT.

This clone appeared a few times. V and J are TRBV2 and TRBJ1-1; the match to TRBD1 covers 9 bases. The CDR3 is made up of 14 amino acids. Germline V gene data show CDR1 as SNHLY and CDR2 as FYNNEI. The J segment lost 4 bases and the V segment lost 3 bases, leaving 3 bases of the junction unmatched. DNA of the CDR3: TGTGCCAGCAGTGAGTACAGGGGGCTCACTGAAGCTTTCTTT. This translates into CASSEYRGLTEAFF.

The chain uses TRBV7-9 and TRBJ1-4; 7 nucleotides line up with TRBD1. The germline V gene encodes CDR1 SEHNR and CDR2 FQNEAQ (reference sequence). V lost 0 bases, J lost 8 bases, and 3 bases stayed unmatched. This CDR3 is built from 14 residues. CDR3 DNA sequence: TGTGCCAGCAGCTTAGCAAGACAGGGCGAAAAACTGTTTTTT. Encoded protein: CASSLARQGEKLFF.

This chain joins TRBV5-1 and TRBJ2-1; D is unclear. The CDR3 is 12 residues long. V lost 0 bases and J lost 6, with 4 bases in between. CDR1 SGHRS and CDR2 YFSETQ come from the germline V gene. CDR3 loop: CASSLGPNEQFF. The CDR3 bases are TGCGCCAGCAGCTTGGGACCCAATGAGCAGTTCTTC.

V gene TRBV5-1 combines with J gene TRBJ1-1; possibly TRBD1 for D (6 bases). The CDR3 sequence is 12 residues long. CDR1 and CDR2 (germline): SGHRS, YFSETQ. V lost 9 bases and J lost 3, with 12 bases in between. The CDR3 loop is CATRGWDTEAFF. The CDR3 region has the DNA TGCGCCACAAGGGGGTGGGACACTGAAGCTTTCTTT.

The chain uses TRBV18 and TRBJ1-3; D call uncertain. Germline V gives CDR1 KGHSH, CDR2 LQKENI. Trimming removed 2 bases from V and 6 bases from J, with 8 bases in between. The CDR3 has 13 residues. Here the CDR3 reads CASSPTPENTIYF. The CDR3, as DNA: TGTGCCAGCTCACCAACCCCTGAAAACACCATATATTTT.

The rearrangement uses TRBV7-9 and TRBJ2-5; TRBD2 aligns across 10 bases. This CDR3 contains 14 residues. Germline CDR1 reads SEHNR; CDR2 reads FQNEAQ (reference sequence). After removal of 5 bases from V and 5 bases from J, the junction contained 5 bases not matched to a gene. This CDR3 is CASSPSGGPETQYF. CDR3 nucleotide sequence: TGTGCCAGCAGCCCTAGCGGGGGTCCTGAGACCCAGTACTTC.

The rearrangement links TRBV5-1 to TRBJ2-1; tentatively, D is TRBD2 (5 bases). CDR3 length: 13 residues. Germline V gives CDR1 SGHRS, CDR2 YFSETQ. Trimming took off 4 bases at V and 5 bases at J, with 10 bases between the two ends. The chain's CDR3 is CASSLDWNNEQFF. CDR3 DNA sequence: TGCGCCAGCAGCCTGGACTGGAACAATGAGCAGTTCTTC.

This clone occurred once. The gene calls are TRBV5-6 and TRBJ2-7; no definite D call. V gave up 1 base and J gave up 5 bases, with 7 bases separating them. Germline V CDR1 and CDR2: SGHDT, YYEEEE. The CDR3 extends over 12 amino acids. CDR3 amino acids: CASSLQYHEQYF. The CDR3 DNA reads as TGTGCCAGCAGCTTGCAGTACCACGAGCAGTACTTC.

The gene calls are TRBV6-4 and TRBJ1-5; D is uncertain. Germline V gives CDR1 MRHNA, CDR2 SNTAGT. The CDR3 is made up of 13 amino acids. The V end was cut by 3 bases, the J end by 2 bases, with 5 bases between. In DNA, the CDR3 is TGTGCCAGCAGTGAGGGTGGCAATCAGCCCCAGCATTTT. This encodes CASSEGGNQPQHF.

This clone is a singleton in its sample. The rearrangement uses TRBV19 and TRBJ1-2, with TRBD1 matching over 8 bases. J was trimmed by 4 bases and V by 5 bases; bases with no gene match: 9. CDR3 length: 15 amino acids. Germline CDR1 and CDR2: LNHDA and SQIVND (reference sequence). The CDR3 reads CASSAGGETPYGYTF. In nucleotides, the CDR3 is TGTGCCAGTAGTGCAGGGGGCGAAACCCCCTATGGCTACACCTTC.

The genes are TRBV5-1 and TRBJ2-3, with D unclear. The CDR3 runs to 12 residues. V was trimmed by 4 bases and J by 0 bases, leaving 3 bases between them. Per germline, CDR1 SGHRS and CDR2 YFSETQ. CDR3 nucleotide sequence: TGCGCCAGCAGCCCCAGCACAGATACGCAGTATTTT. It encodes CASSPSTDTQYF.

This clone occurred once. J is TRBJ2-3 and V is TRBV23-1; D might be TRBD2 (7 bases). TRBV23-1 is given ORF status, its function remaining uncertain. This CDR3 is built from 19 residues. The V end was cut by 3 bases, the J end by 2 bases, with 24 bases between. The CDR3 DNA reads as TGCGCCAGCAGTCACCTCACGCGGGAGACAGGACATCACACAGATACGCAGTATTTT. It specifies CASSHLTRETGHHTDTQYF.

In its sample, this clone was seen a few times. V gene TRBV18 combines with J gene TRBJ2-4; 16 bases map to TRBD2. The ends lost 2 bases at V and 7 bases at J; junction bases unmatched: 17. Germline-derived CDR1 and CDR2 are KGHSH and LQKENI. The CDR3 has 21 residues. In DNA form, the CDR3 reads TGTGCCAGCTCACCAGACACCGAGGGACTAGCGGGAGGGCGTGTAACCAACATTCAGTACTTC. Encoded protein: CASSPDTEGLAGGRVTNIQYF.

This clone has just a few counts. The chain has TRBV2 and TRBJ1-2, with D maybe TRBD1 (5 bases). The CDR3 covers 14 residues. Germline V gives CDR1 SNHLY, CDR2 FYNNEI. The V gene lost 8 bases and the J gene lost 3 bases, with 16 bases spanning the gap. This CDR3 reads CASPTGLRDYGYTF. CDR3 in DNA: TGTGCCAGCCCCACGGGACTAAGGGACTATGGCTACACCTTC.